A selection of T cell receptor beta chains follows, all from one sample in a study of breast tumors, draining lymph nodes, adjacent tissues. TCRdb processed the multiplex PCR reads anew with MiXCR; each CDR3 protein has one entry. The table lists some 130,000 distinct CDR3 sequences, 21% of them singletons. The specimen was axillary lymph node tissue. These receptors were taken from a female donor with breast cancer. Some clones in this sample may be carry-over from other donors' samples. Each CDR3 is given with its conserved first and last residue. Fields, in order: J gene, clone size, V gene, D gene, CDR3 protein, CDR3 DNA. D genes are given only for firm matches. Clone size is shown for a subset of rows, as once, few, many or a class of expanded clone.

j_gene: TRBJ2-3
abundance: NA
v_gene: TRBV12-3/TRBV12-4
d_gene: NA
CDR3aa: CASSLPAHTQYF
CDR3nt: TGTGCCAGCAGCCTCCCCGCGCATACGCAGTATTTT

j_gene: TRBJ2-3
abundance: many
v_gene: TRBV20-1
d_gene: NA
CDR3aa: CSARRGQDTQYF
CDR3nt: TGCAGTGCTAGACGGGGGCAAGATACGCAGTATTTT

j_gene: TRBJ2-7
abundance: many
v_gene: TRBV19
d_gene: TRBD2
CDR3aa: CASSRTGRDGNEQYF
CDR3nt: TGTGCCAGTAGCCGAACTGGGAGGGACGGGAACGAGCAGTACTTC

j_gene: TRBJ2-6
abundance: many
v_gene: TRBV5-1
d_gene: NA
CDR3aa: CASRRASGANVLTF
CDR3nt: TGCGCCAGCAGGCGAGCCTCTGGGGCCAACGTCCTGACTTTC

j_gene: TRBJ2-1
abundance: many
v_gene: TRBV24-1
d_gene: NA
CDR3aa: CATKGSPSYNEQFF
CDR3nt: TGTGCCACCAAGGGATCGCCTTCCTACAATGAGCAGTTCTTC

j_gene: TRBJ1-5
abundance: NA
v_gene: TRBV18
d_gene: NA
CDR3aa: CASSPRAGENQPQHF
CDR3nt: TGTGCCAGCTCACCCAGGGCTGGTGAAAATCAGCCCCAGCATTTT

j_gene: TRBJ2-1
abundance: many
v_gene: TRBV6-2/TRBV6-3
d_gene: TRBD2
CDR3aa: CASELAGRANEQFF
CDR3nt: TGTGCCAGCGAACTAGCGGGAAGGGCCAATGAGCAGTTCTTC

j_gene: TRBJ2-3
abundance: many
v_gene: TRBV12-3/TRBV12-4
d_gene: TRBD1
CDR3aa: CASSLRQGSDTQYF
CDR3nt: TGTGCCAGCAGTTTAAGACAGGGTTCAGATACGCAGTATTTT

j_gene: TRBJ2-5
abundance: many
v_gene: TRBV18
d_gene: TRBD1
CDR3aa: CASSPDRVQETQYF
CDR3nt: TGTGCCAGCTCACCAGACAGGGTCCAAGAGACCCAGTACTTC

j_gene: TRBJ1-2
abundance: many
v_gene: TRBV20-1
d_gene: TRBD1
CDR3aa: CSARDPRTGPVNGYTF
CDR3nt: TGCAGTGCTAGAGACCCCAGGACAGGTCCCGTTAATGGCTACACCTTC

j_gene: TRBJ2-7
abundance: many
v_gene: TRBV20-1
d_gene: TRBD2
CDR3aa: CSARGLAGGPNEQYF
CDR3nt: TGCAGTGCTAGAGGACTAGCGGGAGGGCCAAACGAGCAGTACTTC

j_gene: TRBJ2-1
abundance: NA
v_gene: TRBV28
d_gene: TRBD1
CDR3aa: CASSLWGQGANNEQFF
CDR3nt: TGTGCCAGCAGTTTATGGGGACAGGGGGCAAACAATGAGCAGTTCTTC

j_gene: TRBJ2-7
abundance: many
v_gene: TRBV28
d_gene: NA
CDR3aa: CASSPTESYEQYF
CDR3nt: TGTGCCAGCAGTCCGACAGAGTCCTACGAGCAGTACTTC

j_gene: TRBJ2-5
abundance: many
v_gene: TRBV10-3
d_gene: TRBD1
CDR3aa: CAISTATGGIETQYF
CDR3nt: TGTGCCATCAGCACAGCTACAGGGGGTATTGAGACCCAGTACTTC

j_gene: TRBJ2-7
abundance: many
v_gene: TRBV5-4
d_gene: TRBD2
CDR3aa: CASSHRKRGLDYEQYF
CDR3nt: TGTGCCAGCAGCCACCGTAAGCGGGGACTAGACTACGAGCAGTACTTC

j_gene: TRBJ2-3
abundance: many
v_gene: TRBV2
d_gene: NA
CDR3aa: CASSEALLSYTQYF
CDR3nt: TGTGCCAGCAGTGAAGCGCTTCTGAGTTATACGCAGTATTTT

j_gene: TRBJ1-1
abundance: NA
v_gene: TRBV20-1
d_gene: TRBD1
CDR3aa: CSARGTGRFNTEAFF
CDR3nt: TGCAGTGCCCGTGGGACAGGGAGGTTTAACACTGAAGCTTTCTTT

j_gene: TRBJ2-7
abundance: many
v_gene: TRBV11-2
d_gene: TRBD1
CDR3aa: CASSLTGQVGYEQYF
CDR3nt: TGTGCCAGCAGCCTGACAGGACAGGTCGGCTACGAGCAGTACTTC

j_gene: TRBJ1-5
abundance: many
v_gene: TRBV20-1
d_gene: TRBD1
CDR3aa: CSARFGTGRGYSNQPQHF
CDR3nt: TGCAGTGCTAGGTTTGGGACAGGGCGGGGTTATAGCAATCAGCCCCAGCATTTT

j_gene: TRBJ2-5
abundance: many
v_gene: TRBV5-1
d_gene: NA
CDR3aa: CASSGRGQGETQYF
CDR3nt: TGCGCCAGCAGCGGCAGGGGCCAGGGGGAGACCCAGTACTTC

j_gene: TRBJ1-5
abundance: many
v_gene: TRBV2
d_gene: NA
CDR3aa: CASSSSYSNQPQHF
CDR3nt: TGTGCCAGCAGTAGCAGCTATAGCAATCAGCCCCAGCATTTT

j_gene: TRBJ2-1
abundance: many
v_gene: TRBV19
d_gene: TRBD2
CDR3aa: CASSTSGDNEQFF
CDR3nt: TGTGCCAGTAGTACTAGCGGGGACAATGAGCAGTTCTTC

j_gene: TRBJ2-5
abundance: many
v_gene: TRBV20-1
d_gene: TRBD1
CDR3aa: CSASFGTDQETQYF
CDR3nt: TGCAGTGCTAGTTTTGGGACAGACCAAGAGACCCAGTACTTC

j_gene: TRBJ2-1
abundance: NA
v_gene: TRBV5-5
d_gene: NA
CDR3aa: CASSLLPSGEQFF
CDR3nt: TGTGCCAGCAGCCTGCTCCCTAGTGGTGAGCAGTTCTTC

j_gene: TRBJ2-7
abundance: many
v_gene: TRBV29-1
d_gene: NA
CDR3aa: CSVAGSSYEQYF
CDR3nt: TGCAGCGTTGCGGGGAGCTCCTACGAGCAGTACTTC

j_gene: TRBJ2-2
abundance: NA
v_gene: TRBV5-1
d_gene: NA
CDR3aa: CTSSLGTGELFF
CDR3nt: TGCACCAGCAGCTTGGGGACCGGGGAGCTGTTTTTT

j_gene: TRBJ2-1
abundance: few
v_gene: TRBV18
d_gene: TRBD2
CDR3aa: CASSPPGLVNEQFF
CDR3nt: TGTGCCAGCTCACCACCAGGACTAGTCAATGAGCAGTTCTTC

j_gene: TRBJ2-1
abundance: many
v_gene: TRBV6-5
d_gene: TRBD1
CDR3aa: CASSWDGQGAYNEQFF
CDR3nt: TGTGCCAGCAGTTGGGACGGACAGGGGGCTTACAATGAGCAGTTCTTC

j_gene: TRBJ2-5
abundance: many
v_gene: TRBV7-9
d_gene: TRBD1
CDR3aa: CASSTLGQGAGETQYF
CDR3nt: TGTGCCAGCAGCACCCTCGGACAGGGGGCAGGGGAGACCCAGTACTTC

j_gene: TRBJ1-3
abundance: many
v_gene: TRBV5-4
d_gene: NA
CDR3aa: CASSFGPNSGNTIYF
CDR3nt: TGTGCCAGCAGCTTTGGGCCAAACTCTGGAAACACCATATATTTT

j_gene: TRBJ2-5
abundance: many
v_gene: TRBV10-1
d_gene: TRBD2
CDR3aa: CATERAGGKLETQYF
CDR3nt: TGCGCCACCGAGAGGGCGGGAGGAAAATTAGAGACCCAGTACTTC

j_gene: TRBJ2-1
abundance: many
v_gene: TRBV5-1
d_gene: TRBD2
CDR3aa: CASSFFPGLGYEQFF
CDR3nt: TGCGCCAGCAGCTTCTTCCCTGGACTAGGCTATGAGCAGTTCTTC

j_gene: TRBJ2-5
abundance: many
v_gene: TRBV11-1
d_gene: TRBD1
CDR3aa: CASSLAWARGLPRKETQYF
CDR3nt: TGTGCCAGCAGCTTAGCGTGGGCCAGGGGGCTCCCCAGGAAAGAGACCCAGTACTTC

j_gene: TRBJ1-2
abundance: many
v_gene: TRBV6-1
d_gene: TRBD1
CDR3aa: CASSLQQGTGGYTF
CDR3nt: TGTGCCAGCAGTCTTCAACAGGGGACGGGGGGCTACACCTTC

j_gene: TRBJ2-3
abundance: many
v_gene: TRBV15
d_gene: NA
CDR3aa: CATSRETDTQYF
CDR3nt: TGTGCCACCAGCAGAGAAACGGATACGCAGTATTTT

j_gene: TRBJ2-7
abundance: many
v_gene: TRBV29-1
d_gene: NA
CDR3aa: CSVEVASPSSYEQYF
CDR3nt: TGCAGCGTTGAGGTCGCCAGCCCCAGCTCCTACGAGCAGTACTTC

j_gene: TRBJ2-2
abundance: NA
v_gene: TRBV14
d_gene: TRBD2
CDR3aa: CATREGSGTTGELFF
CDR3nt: TGTGCCACCAGGGAAGGAAGCGGGACCACCGGGGAGCTGTTTTTT

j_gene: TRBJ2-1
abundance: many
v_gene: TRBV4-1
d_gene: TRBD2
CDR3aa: CASSRGTSGRVDEQFF
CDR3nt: TGCGCCAGCAGCCGTGGAACTAGCGGGAGGGTCGATGAGCAGTTCTTC

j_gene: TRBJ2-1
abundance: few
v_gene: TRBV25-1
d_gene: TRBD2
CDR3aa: CASSEPGGGNEQFF
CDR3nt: TGTGCCAGCAGTGAGCCGGGGGGGGGTAATGAGCAGTTCTTC

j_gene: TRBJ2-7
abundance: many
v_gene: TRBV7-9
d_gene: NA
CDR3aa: CASSLVQPYEQYF
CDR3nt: TGTGCCAGCAGCTTAGTACAGCCCTACGAGCAGTACTTC